The 18 T cell receptor beta chains given below trace back to one sample, sequenced in a study of blood T cell repertoires in COVID-19. Assay used: immunoSEQ multiplex PCR; TCRdb lists only in-frame clones, some missing. Of 200,000 to 250,000 clones listed, around 80% are singletons. Material: peripheral blood. Every receptor here comes from a woman of 80 years or more with active or convalescent COVID-19.

The chain's CDR3 is CASSFGTAQETQYF. For the CDR3, the DNA is TGCGCCAGCAGCTTCGGGACAGCCCAAGAGACCCAGTACTTC. J is TRBJ2-5 and V is TRBV5-1, with 7 bases aligning to TRBD1. Looked up from germline, CDR1 is SGHRS and CDR2 is YFSETQ. The CDR3 has 14 residues. Trimming cost V 2 bases and J 1 base; bases outside gene matches: 2.

This sequence joins TRBV15 and TRBJ1-1; D unresolved. CDR1 is LNHNV, CDR2 YYDKDF, per germline (reference sequence). V lost 7 bases and J lost 4, with 22 bases in between. The CDR3 runs 16 residues. The CDR3 loop is CATNPGDWLGSTEAFF. For the CDR3, the DNA is TGTGCCACCAACCCGGGAGACTGGTTGGGGTCCACTGAAGCTTTCTTT.

This clone was seen only once. In DNA form, the CDR3 reads TGTGCCAGCTCAATAAGTAGCTCCTACGAGCAGTACTTC. Translating it yields CASSISSSYEQYF. The J gene is TRBJ2-7, the V gene TRBV18; D is unclear. V shed 5 bases and J shed 0 bases, with 8 bases lying between them. Germline CDR1 is KGHSH and CDR2 is LQKENI. The CDR3 is 13 amino acids.

This clone was seen a single time. This chain uses TRBV11-2 with TRBJ2-4; D possibly corresponds to TRBD1 (6 bases). The CDR3 runs to 12 residues. Trimming removed 4 bases at V and 14 bases at J, with 15 bases between. The germline CDR1 and CDR2 sequences are SGHAT and FQNNGV. CDR3 nucleotide sequence: TGTGCCAGCAGCTCCCCGGCCGGGACAAAGTACTTC. This translates into CASSSPAGTKYF.

The chain recombines TRBV2 with TRBJ2-4, with 7 bases identical to TRBD2. The V segment lost 0 bases and the J segment 7 bases; nucleotides outside the gene matches: 6. Germline CDR1 and CDR2: SNHLY and FYNNEI. The CDR3 extends over 15 amino acids. The CDR3 DNA is TGTGCCAGCAGTGAAGCGCAGGGAGGGAGGAACATTCAGTACTTC. Encoded protein: CASSEAQGGRNIQYF.

The chain carries TRBV24-1 and TRBJ2-2; 7 bases are shared with TRBD1. The CDR3 spans 17 residues. In germline, CDR1 is KGHDR, CDR2 SFDVKD. V was pared by 2 bases and J by 4 bases, with 9 bases of the junction left unmatched. The CDR3 bases are TGTGCCACCAGTGATTCCTCGGGACAGCTACTCACCGGGGAGCTGTTTTTT. It is translated as CATSDSSGQLLTGELFF.

The rearrangement joins TRBV4-3 to TRBJ1-2; no firm D call. Germline values: CDR1 LGHNA, CDR2 YSLEER. The CDR3 is made up of 16 amino acids. The ends were cut back, 4 bases at V and 2 bases at J, with 17 bases in the middle. CDR3 residues: CASSPAVSPVNYGYTF. The CDR3 DNA sequence: TGCGCCAGCAGCCCAGCTGTTAGCCCTGTAAACTATGGCTACACCTTC.

This clone was counted many times. The chain uses TRBV7-2 and TRBJ2-1; TRBD2 matches at 8 bases. This CDR3 comprises 16 residues. The V gene's germline CDR1 is SGHTA and CDR2 FQGNSA. V lost 0 bases to trimming and J lost 9 bases; unmatched junction nucleotides: 10. In DNA, the CDR3 is TGTGCCAGCAGCTTAGCTGCGGGGGGAGGGCCTTTTGAGCAGTTCTTC. Protein sequence: CASSLAAGGGPFEQFF.

The rearrangement joins TRBV10-3 to TRBJ2-5; 11 positions agree with TRBD1. This CDR3 spans 14 amino acids. V lost 5 bases to trimming and J lost 5 bases; unmatched junction nucleotides: 4. CDR1 ENHRY and CDR2 SYGVKD come from the germline V gene. CDR3 region: CAISRTGGEETQYF. CDR3 coding DNA: TGTGCCATCAGTCGGACAGGGGGCGAGGAGACCCAGTACTTC.

The V call is TRBV7-3, the J call TRBJ2-3, with a possible D match to TRBD1 (5 bases). The CDR3 runs to 17 residues. Germline V gene sequence: CDR1 SGHTA, CDR2 FQGTGA. V gave up 1 base and J gave up 6 bases, with 20 bases separating them. The CDR3 coding sequence is TGTGCCAGCAGCTTAAGTGCAGGGCCCCTTAGTAGCGATACGCAGTATTTT. Translation: CASSLSAGPLSSDTQYF.

This clone was seen only once. The chain links TRBV6-2 or TRBV6-3 to TRBJ2-3; TRBD2 agrees at 8 bases. The ends lost 2 bases at V and 7 bases at J; junction bases unmatched: 11. The CDR3 totals 16 residues. Germline V gene sequence: CDR1 MNHEY, CDR2 SVGEGT. In nucleotides, the CDR3 is TGTGCCAGCAGTTACGAAATCGGGGGGGCCGTGTATACGCAGTATTTT. Protein product: CASSYEIGGAVYTQYF.

V usage is TRBV6-5 and J usage is TRBJ2-5; a possible D gene is TRBD2 (5 bases). This CDR3 is 13 amino acids long. The V and J ends lost 6 bases and 2 bases respectively, with 10 bases between them. Germline assignment: CDR1 MNHEY and CDR2 SVGAGI. CDR3 coding DNA: TGTGCCAGCAGCTCCCCGGGGCAAGAGACCCAGTACTTC. Translating gives CASSSPGQETQYF.

The rearrangement links TRBV4-2 to TRBJ2-1; D is uncertain. With 3 bases removed from V and 4 bases from J, the gap between germline ends came to 16 bases. The CDR3 totals 16 residues. Germline V CDR1 and CDR2: LGHNA, YNFKEQ. The chain's CDR3 is CASSHSRGGEYNEQFF. CDR3 nucleotide sequence: TGTGCCAGCAGCCACAGCCGAGGCGGCGAGTACAATGAGCAGTTCTTC.

This chain connects TRBV7-2 to TRBJ2-3; 9 positions match TRBD1. CDR1 and CDR2 (germline): SGHTA, FQGNSA. The CDR3 has 17 amino acids. V shed 5 bases, J shed 1 base, and the junction held 10 bases outside the gene matches. The CDR3 DNA is TGTGCCAGCAGCCCGACCCCGACAGGGGGGGGCACAGATACGCAGTATTTT. Translating it yields CASSPTPTGGGTDTQYF.

The V call is TRBV25-1, the J call TRBJ1-2, with 8 positions matching TRBD1. V lost 7 bases to trimming and J lost 8 bases; unmatched junction nucleotides: 15. Germline CDR1 reads MGHDK; CDR2 reads SYGVNS. The CDR3 is made up of 15 amino acids. CDR3 sequence (DNA): TGTGCCAGCACCGGGTCAGGGGGCTGGGGCGCGGGCTACACCTTC. It is translated as CASTGSGGWGAGYTF.

The rearrangement links TRBV9 to TRBJ2-5; D is unresolved. The V end was cut by 2 bases, the J end by 1 base, with 6 bases between. The CDR3 runs 13 residues. In germline, CDR1 is SGDLS, CDR2 YYNGEE. CDR3 sequence reads: CASSVYSQETQYF. CDR3 nucleotide sequence: TGTGCCAGCAGCGTCTACAGCCAAGAGACCCAGTACTTC.

A few counts support this clone. The rearrangement joins TRBV24-1 to TRBJ1-1; D is ambiguous. The CDR3 covers 13 residues. The germline V gene has CDR1 KGHDR and CDR2 SFDVKD. V was clipped by 7 bases and J by 1 base, with 9 bases between them. The CDR3 DNA is TGTGCCACCAGAAGTACAGAGAACACTGAAGCTTTCTTT. Translated: CATRSTENTEAFF.

This clone was recorded once. The chain has TRBV5-1 and TRBJ2-5, with TRBD2 identical over 8 bases. The CDR3 spans 15 residues. Trimming took 4 bases from V and 4 from J; bases not matched to a gene: 9. Germline-derived CDR1 and CDR2 are SGHRS and YFSETQ. CDR3 nucleotide sequence: TGCGCCAGCAGCCCTTTAGCGGGACTGAGAGAGACCCAGTACTTC. Protein product: CASSPLAGLRETQYF.